This TCR beta chain was sequenced during a study of blood T cell repertoires in COVID-19. Study as a whole: Specimens from acute and convalescent COVID-19 originated in the United States, Italy and Spain.

Per the germline V gene, CDR1 is SNHLY and CDR2 is FYNNEI. CDR3 length equals 15 residues. V trimming: 5 bases; J trimming: 5 bases; junction bases outside the gene matches: 9. Study members were between roughly 18 and 100 years old and lived in over 20 US regions. Original analysis: Amplification of reference gene primers provided the estimated nucleated cell counts. Clones were read by immunoSEQ multiplex PCR, and TCRdb kept only the in-frame ones, dropping some. That table furnishes V, J and clone size, whereas the DNA furnished D and trimming. The sample yields about 150,000 clones, 86% seen once.

The chain joins TRBV2 to TRBJ2-5, with 9 nucleotides matching TRBD2. This TCR came from a man aged 50 to 60 who had recovered from COVID-19. Specimen: PBMCs or T cells enriched from blood (not recorded which). As DNA, the CDR3 is TGTGCCAGCAGTCTGCGGACTAGCGTGGGGGAGACCCAGTACTTC. Translating it yields CASSLRTSVGETQYF.